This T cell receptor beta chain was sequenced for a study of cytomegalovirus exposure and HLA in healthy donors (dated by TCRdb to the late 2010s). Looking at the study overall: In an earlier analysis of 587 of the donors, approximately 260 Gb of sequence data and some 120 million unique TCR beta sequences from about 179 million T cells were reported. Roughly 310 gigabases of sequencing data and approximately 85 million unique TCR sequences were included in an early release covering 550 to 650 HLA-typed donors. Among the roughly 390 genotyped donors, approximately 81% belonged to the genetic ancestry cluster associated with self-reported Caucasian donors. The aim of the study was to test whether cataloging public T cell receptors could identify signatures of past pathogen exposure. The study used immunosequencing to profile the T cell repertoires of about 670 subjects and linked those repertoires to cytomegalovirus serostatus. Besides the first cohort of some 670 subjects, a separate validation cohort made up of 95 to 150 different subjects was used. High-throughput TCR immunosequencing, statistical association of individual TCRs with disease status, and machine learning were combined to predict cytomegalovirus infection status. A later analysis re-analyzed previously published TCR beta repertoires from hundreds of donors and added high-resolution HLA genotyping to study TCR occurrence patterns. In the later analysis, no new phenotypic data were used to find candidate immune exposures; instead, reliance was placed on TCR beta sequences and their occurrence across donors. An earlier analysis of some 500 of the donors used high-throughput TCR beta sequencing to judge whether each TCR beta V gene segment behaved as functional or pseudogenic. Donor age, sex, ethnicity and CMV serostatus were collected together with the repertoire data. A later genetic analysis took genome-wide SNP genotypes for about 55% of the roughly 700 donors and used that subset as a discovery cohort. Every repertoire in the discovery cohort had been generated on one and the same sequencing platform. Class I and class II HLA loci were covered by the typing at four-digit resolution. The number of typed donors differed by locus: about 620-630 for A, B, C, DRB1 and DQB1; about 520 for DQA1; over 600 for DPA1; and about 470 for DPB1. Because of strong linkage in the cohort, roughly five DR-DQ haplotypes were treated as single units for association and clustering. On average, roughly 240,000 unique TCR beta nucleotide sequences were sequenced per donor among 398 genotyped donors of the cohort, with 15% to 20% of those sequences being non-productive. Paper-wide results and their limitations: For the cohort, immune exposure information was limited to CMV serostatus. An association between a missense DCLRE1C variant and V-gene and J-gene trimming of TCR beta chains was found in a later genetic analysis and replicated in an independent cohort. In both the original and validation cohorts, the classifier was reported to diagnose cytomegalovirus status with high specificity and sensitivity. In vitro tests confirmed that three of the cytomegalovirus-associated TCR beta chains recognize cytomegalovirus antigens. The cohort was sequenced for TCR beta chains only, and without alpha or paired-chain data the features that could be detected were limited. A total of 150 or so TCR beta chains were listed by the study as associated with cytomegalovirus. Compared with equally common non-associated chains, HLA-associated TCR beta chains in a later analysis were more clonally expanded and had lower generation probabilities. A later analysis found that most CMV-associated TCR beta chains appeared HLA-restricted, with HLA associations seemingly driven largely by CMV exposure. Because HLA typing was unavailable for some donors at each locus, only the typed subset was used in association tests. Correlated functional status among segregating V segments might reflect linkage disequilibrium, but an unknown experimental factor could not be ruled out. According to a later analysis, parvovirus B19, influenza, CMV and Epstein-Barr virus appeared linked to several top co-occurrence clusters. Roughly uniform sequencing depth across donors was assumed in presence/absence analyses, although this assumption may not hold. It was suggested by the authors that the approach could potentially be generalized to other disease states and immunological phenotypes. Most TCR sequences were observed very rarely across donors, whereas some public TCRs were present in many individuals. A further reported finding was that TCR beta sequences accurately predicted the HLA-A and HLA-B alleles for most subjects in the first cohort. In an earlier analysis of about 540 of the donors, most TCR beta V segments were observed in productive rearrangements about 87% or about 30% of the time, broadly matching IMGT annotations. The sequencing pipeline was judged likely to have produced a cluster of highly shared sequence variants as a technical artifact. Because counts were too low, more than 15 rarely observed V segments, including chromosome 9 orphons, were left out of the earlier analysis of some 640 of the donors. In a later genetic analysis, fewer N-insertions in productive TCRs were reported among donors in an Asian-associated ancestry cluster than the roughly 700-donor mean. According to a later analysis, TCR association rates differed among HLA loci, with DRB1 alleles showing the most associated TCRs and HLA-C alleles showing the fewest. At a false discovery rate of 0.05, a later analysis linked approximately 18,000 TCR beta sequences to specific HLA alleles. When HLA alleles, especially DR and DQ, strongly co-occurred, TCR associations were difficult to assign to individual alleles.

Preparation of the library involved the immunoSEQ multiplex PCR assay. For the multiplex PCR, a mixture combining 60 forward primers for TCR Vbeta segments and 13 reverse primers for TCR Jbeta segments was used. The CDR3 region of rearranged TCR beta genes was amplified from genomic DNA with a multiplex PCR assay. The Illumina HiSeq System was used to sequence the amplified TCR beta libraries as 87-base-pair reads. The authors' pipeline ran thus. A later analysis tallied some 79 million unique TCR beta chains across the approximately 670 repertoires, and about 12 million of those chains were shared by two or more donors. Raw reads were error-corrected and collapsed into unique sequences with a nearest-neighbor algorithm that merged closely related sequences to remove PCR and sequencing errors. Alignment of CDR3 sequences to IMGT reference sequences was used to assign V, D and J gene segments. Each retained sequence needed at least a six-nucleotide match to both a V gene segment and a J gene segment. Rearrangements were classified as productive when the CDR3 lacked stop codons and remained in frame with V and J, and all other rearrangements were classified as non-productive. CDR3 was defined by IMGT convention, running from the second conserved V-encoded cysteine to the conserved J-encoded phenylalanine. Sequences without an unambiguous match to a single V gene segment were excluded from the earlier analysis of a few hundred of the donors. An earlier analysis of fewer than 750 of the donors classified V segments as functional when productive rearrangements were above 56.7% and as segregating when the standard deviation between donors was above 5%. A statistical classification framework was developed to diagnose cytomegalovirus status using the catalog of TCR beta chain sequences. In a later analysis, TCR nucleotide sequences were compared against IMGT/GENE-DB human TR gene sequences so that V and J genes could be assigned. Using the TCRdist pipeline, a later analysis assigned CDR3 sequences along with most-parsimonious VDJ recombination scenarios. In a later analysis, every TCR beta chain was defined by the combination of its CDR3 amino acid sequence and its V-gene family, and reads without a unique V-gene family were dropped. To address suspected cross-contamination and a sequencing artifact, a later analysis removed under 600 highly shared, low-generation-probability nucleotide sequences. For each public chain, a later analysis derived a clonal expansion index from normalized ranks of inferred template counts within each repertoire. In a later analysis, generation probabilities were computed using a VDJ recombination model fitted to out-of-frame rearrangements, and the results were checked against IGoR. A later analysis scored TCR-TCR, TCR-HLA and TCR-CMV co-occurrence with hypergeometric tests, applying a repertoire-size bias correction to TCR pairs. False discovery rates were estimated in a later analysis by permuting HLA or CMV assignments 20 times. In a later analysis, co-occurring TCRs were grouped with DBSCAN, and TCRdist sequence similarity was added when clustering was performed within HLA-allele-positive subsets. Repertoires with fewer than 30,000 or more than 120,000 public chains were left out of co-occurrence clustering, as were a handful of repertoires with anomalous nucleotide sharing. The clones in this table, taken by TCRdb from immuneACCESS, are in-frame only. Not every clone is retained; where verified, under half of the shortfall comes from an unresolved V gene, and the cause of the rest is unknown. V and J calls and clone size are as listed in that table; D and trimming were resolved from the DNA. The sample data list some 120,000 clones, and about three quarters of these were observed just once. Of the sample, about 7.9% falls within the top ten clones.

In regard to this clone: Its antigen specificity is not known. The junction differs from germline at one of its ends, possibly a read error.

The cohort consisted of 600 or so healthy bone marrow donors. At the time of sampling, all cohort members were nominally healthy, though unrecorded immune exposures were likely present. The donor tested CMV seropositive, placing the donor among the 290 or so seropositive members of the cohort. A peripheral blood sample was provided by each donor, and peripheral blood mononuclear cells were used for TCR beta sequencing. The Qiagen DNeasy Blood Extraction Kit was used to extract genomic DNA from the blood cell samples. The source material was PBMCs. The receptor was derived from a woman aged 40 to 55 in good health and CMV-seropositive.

The bases read TGCGCCAGCAGCCAAGAACCCCCCAGCGGGGACTACAATGGGCAGTTCTTC. Its translation is CASSQEPPSGDYNGQFF. The chain joins TRBV4-3 to TRBJ2-1; 7 central nucleotides agree with TRBD2. From the germline V gene, CDR1 is LGHNA and CDR2 is YSLEER. The CDR3 sequence holds 17 residues, the cysteine and phenylalanine included. Of the read, only the CDR3 DNA is kept; its 51 bases are in frame from base 1.